The next 26 T cell receptor beta chains were all read from a single sample in a study of T cell clones after liver transplantation. Clones were read by immunoSEQ multiplex PCR, and TCRdb kept only the in-frame ones, dropping some. The sample carries about 120,000 clones, 75% to 95% recorded once. The sequences come from CD4+ T cells from blood, collected 12 months after liver transplant. The receptors originated from a human patient who received a liver transplant. These T cells may partly come from the graft donor.

The chain recombines TRBV7-2 with TRBJ2-2; no firm D call. This CDR3 has 16 residues. The germline gives CDR1 SGHTA, CDR2 FQGNSA. V lost 1 base and J lost 3, with 12 bases in between. In nucleotides, the CDR3 is TGTGCCAGCAGCTTAGGAGCTAGAACGGACACCGGGGAGCTGTTTTTT. This encodes CASSLGARTDTGELFF.

The chain joins TRBV7-6 to TRBJ2-1; 11 bases are shared with TRBD2. The CDR3 sequence is 18 residues long. Losses at the gene ends were 0 bases for V and 5 bases for J; bases not matched to a gene: 9. From germline, CDR1 is SGHVS and CDR2 FNYEAQ. DNA of the CDR3: TGTGCCAGCAGCTTAGCTCGCCCTAGCGGGAGGTTCCACAATGAGCAGTTCTTC. This codes for CASSLARPSGRFHNEQFF.

V is TRBV5-1 and J is TRBJ2-2, with unresolved D. The length of the CDR3 is 13 residues. The V gene's germline CDR1 is SGHRS and CDR2 YFSETQ. The germline V and J ends were trimmed by 2 bases and 2 bases, with 4 bases remaining between them. Here the CDR3 reads CASSFDNTGELFF. In DNA, the CDR3 is TGCGCCAGCAGCTTCGACAACACCGGGGAGCTGTTTTTT.

The chain couples TRBV6-4 to TRBJ2-6; D is unclear. This CDR3 comprises 16 residues. The V end was cut by 4 bases, the J end by 0 bases, with 10 bases between. The germline V gene encodes CDR1 MRHNA and CDR2 SNTAGT. The CDR3 reads CASSVTLSSGANVLTF. In nucleotides, the CDR3 is TGTGCCAGCAGTGTTACACTGAGCTCTGGGGCCAACGTCCTGACTTTC.

This rearrangement joins TRBV4-2 to TRBJ2-7; 12 nucleotides match TRBD2. Looked up from germline, CDR1 is LGHNA and CDR2 is YNFKEQ. J lost 2 bases, V lost 0 bases, and 8 bases had no gene match. CDR3 length: 18 amino acids. The CDR3 is CASSQDRTSGVLTYEQYF. Here the CDR3 DNA reads TGTGCCAGCAGCCAAGATAGGACTAGCGGGGTTCTTACCTACGAGCAGTACTTC.

The rearrangement links TRBV4-2 to TRBJ2-7, with D possibly matching TRBD1 (5 bases). The CDR3 contains 14 residues. V gave up 0 bases and J gave up 5 bases, with 11 bases separating them. Germline V gives CDR1 LGHNA, CDR2 YNFKEQ. Here the CDR3 reads CASSQDDDSNEQYF. The DNA of the CDR3 is TGTGCCAGCAGCCAAGACGACGACAGCAACGAGCAGTACTTC.

The chain couples TRBV7-9 to TRBJ2-7; 10 nucleotides line up with TRBD2. CDR1 and CDR2 from the germline V gene are SEHNR and FQNEAQ (reference sequence). V shed 4 bases, J shed 7 bases, and the junction held 10 bases outside the gene matches. The CDR3 runs 15 residues. Here the CDR3 reads CASSSGLAAIMEQYF. The CDR3 bases are TGTGCCAGCAGCTCCGGACTAGCGGCAATTATGGAGCAGTACTTC.

The chain couples TRBV11-3 to TRBJ2-1, with 10 bases identical to TRBD2. The germline V gene has CDR1 SGHNT and CDR2 YENEEA. There are 19 residues in the CDR3. Losses at the gene ends were 0 bases for V and 1 base for J; bases not matched to a gene: 9. The CDR3 loop reads CASSLDPRLAGESYNEQFF. CDR3 nucleotide sequence: TGTGCCAGCAGCTTAGATCCCCGGCTAGCGGGGGAGTCCTACAATGAGCAGTTCTTC.

The V call is TRBV6-5, the J call TRBJ2-1; 8 positions agree with TRBD2. V gave up 5 bases and J gave up 4 bases; unmatched junction bases: 7. Germline V lookup: CDR1 MNHEY, CDR2 SVGAGI. The CDR3 is 15 amino acids. The CDR3 is CASSGREASYNEQFF. CDR3 DNA sequence: TGTGCCAGCAGTGGGCGGGAGGCGAGTTACAATGAGCAGTTCTTC.

The V gene is TRBV4-2, the J gene TRBJ2-3, with 7 bases lining up with TRBD2. The CDR3 loop spans 15 amino acids. Germline V lookup: CDR1 LGHNA, CDR2 YNFKEQ. V trimming: 0 bases; J trimming: 3 bases; junction bases outside the gene matches: 3. CDR3 coding DNA: TGTGCCAGCAGCCAAGACGGCGGGAGAACAGATACGCAGTATTTT. This encodes CASSQDGGRTDTQYF.

The chain is built from TRBV2 and TRBJ1-3, with TRBD1 as a possible D gene (6 bases). V dropped 7 bases and J dropped 2 bases, with 15 bases sitting between them. This CDR3 comprises 15 residues. Looked up from germline, CDR1 is SNHLY and CDR2 is FYNNEI. The CDR3: CASNRAPGPGNTIYF. CDR3 DNA: TGTGCCAGCAACAGGGCCCCGGGCCCTGGAAACACCATATATTTT.

The chain has TRBV30 and TRBJ1-3; D unresolved. V was trimmed by 2 bases and J by 0 bases, leaving 8 bases between them. CDR3 length equals 14 residues. Germline CDR1 and CDR2: GTSNPN and SVGIG (reference sequence). The chain's CDR3 is CAWSSASSGNTIYF. The CDR3 DNA follows: TGTGCCTGGAGTAGCGCGAGCTCTGGAAACACCATATATTTT.

The chain is built from TRBV25-1 and TRBJ2-7; D is perhaps TRBD2 (6 bases). This CDR3 region has 13 residues. From germline, CDR1 is MGHDK and CDR2 SYGVNS. Trimming shortened V by 11 bases and J by 4 bases, and 18 bases separated the two germline ends. The CDR3 DNA reads as TGTGCCGCAGGCGGTAGCGGAGAGTACGAGCAGTACTTC. Encoded protein: CAAGGSGEYEQYF.

In this sample, this clone turned up once. The rearrangement joins TRBV6-6 to TRBJ2-5; D call uncertain. Trimming took 2 bases from V and 5 from J, leaving 3 bases between them. This CDR3 is built from 11 residues. Germline CDR1 is MNHNY and CDR2 is SVGAGI (reference sequence). This CDR3 is CASSYGETQYF. In DNA, the CDR3 is TGTGCCAGCAGTTACGGGGAGACCCAGTACTTC.

CDR3 in amino acids: CAWSRGAGDSLGYTF. The CDR3 DNA reads TGTGCCTGGAGTAGGGGGGCAGGGGACTCCTTGGGCTACACCTTC. The gene calls are TRBV30 and TRBJ1-2; D might be TRBD1 (6 bases). The CDR3 is made up of 15 amino acids. Per the germline V gene, CDR1 is GTSNPN and CDR2 is SVGIG (reference sequence). V lost 2 bases and J 8 bases, leaving 21 bases between the germline ends.

The V gene is TRBV2, the J gene TRBJ2-7; D is uncertain. Germline CDR1 is SNHLY and CDR2 is FYNNEI. The V end lost 6 bases, the J end lost 0 bases, and 15 bases lay between the germline ends. This CDR3 is 15 amino acids long. This chain's CDR3 is CASSREGWSSYEQYF. In DNA, the CDR3 is TGTGCCAGCAGCCGAGAAGGATGGAGCTCCTACGAGCAGTACTTC.

The chain has TRBV19 and TRBJ2-5; possible D gene TRBD2, 5 bases. This CDR3 comprises 15 residues. From germline, CDR1 is LNHDA and CDR2 SQIVND (reference sequence). Trimming took 5 bases from V and 5 from J, leaving 18 bases between them. CDR3 region: CASSGSEITAETQYF. As DNA, the CDR3 is TGTGCCAGTAGTGGGAGCGAGATTACCGCGGAGACCCAGTACTTC.

CDR3 coding DNA: TGTGCCAGCAGCCGGCGGGGGTTAGAGGCCTACAATGAGCAGTTCTTC. Its protein is CASSRRGLEAYNEQFF. This sequence joins TRBV5-8 and TRBJ2-1; 7 nucleotides agree with TRBD2. V was pared by 4 bases and J by 2 bases, with 9 bases of the junction left unmatched. Germline V gene lookup returns CDR1 SGHTS and CDR2 YDEGEE. There are 16 residues in the CDR3.

In this sample, this clone turned up once. The chain is built from TRBV19 and TRBJ2-5; D ambiguous. Germline V gene lookup returns CDR1 LNHDA and CDR2 SQIVND (reference sequence). V was cut by 3 bases and J by 5 bases, with 16 bases left in between. The CDR3 contains 15 residues. In DNA form, the CDR3 reads TGTGCCAGTAGTATGGCCCAGTGGCCCGGGGAGACCCAGTACTTC. It codes for CASSMAQWPGETQYF.

V usage is TRBV27 and J usage is TRBJ2-5; the match to TRBD1 covers 9 bases. The CDR3 covers 15 residues. Unmatched junction bases numbered 8, after V lost 5 bases and J lost 4 bases. CDR1 is MNHEY and CDR2 is SMNVEV in the germline V gene (reference sequence). CDR3 DNA: TGTGCCAGCAGTACGGACAGGGGCAACTCAGAGACCCAGTACTTC. Protein product: CASSTDRGNSETQYF.

The chain employs TRBV18 and TRBJ1-5, with D possibly TRBD1 on 5 matching bases. There are 15 residues in the CDR3. Germline loops: CDR1 KGHSH, CDR2 LQKENI. V was clipped by 4 bases and J by 1 base, with 11 bases between them. DNA of the CDR3: TGTGCCAGCTCACTCAACCGGGGCAGCAATCAGCCCCAGCATTTT. Its protein is CASSLNRGSNQPQHF.

This chain joins TRBV6-6 and TRBJ1-3, with D unclear. V lost 2 bases to trimming and J lost 1 base, with 12 bases between them. CDR1 and CDR2 from the germline V gene are MNHNY and SVGAGI (reference sequence). The CDR3 contains 16 residues. The DNA of the CDR3 is TGTGCCAGCAGTTACCTAGCTGGGGTGTCTGGAAACACCATATATTTT. Its translation: CASSYLAGVSGNTIYF.

This chain joins TRBV7-6 and TRBJ2-7; the match to TRBD2 covers 7 bases. The CDR3 has 14 amino acids. Germline CDR1 and CDR2: SGHVS and FNYEAQ. V shed 2 bases and J 6 bases; nucleotides not matched to a gene: 7. This CDR3 is CASSLTSGVSEQYF. The CDR3 region has the DNA TGTGCCAGCAGCTTAACCAGCGGGGTCTCCGAGCAGTACTTC.

This chain uses TRBV18 with TRBJ1-2, with a possible D match to TRBD1 (6 bases). Germline loops: CDR1 KGHSH, CDR2 LQKENI. The V end lost 3 bases, the J end lost 4 bases, and 24 bases lay between the germline ends. The CDR3 has 18 amino acids. CDR3 nucleotide sequence: TGTGCCAGCTCACCCAGCGGAGCAGGGGCCTCCGTCGGCTATGGCTACACCTTC. It encodes CASSPSGAGASVGYGYTF.

The gene calls are TRBV6-5 and TRBJ2-1, with no clear D. Germline CDR1 reads MNHEY; CDR2 reads SVGAGI. The ends were cut back, 6 bases at V and 10 bases at J, with 19 bases in the middle. The CDR3 totals 14 residues. CDR3: CASSPPGYPREQFF. The CDR3 DNA reads TGTGCCAGCAGCCCCCCGGGCTACCCAAGGGAGCAGTTCTTC.

The chain combines TRBV18 with TRBJ2-5; 7 nucleotides agree with TRBD1. V dropped 3 bases and J dropped 4; count of bases not matched to a gene: 5. Germline CDR1 reads KGHSH; CDR2 reads LQKENI. This CDR3 region has 14 residues. In nucleotides, the CDR3 is TGTGCCAGCTCACCCAGAGACAGGGCAGAGACCCAGTACTTC. Its translation: CASSPRDRAETQYF.